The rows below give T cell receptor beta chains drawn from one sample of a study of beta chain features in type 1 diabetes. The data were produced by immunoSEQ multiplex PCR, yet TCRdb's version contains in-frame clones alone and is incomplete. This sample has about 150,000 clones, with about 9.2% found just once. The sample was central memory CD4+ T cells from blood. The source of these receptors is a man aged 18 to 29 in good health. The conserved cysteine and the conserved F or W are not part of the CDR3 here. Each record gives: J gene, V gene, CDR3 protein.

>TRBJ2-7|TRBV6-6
ASTPGTVFYEQY
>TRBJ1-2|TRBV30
AWSHGQAPLYGYT
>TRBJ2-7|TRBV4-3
ASSQEPGQGSYEQY
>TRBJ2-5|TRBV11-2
ASSPPGGHSSTQY
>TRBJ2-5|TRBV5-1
ASSLQVSQETQY
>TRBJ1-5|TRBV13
ASSSRDRGGNQPQH
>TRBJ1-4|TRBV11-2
ASSPTQGAELF
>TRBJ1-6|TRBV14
ASSQRGSSNSPLH
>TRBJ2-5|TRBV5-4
ASSTGTSRMKETQY
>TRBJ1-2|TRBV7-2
ASGSPGYSNYGYT
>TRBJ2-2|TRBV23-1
ASSQSSGTNTGELF